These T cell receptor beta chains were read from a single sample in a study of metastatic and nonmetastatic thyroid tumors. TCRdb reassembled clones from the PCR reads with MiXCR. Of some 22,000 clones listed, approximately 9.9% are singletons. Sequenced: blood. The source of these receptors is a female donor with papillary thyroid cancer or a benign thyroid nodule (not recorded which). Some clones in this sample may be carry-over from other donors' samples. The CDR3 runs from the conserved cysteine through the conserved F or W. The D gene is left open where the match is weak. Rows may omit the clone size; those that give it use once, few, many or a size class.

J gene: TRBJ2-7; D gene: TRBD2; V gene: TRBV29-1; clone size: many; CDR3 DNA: TGCAGCGTTGCGTTCTCGGCTAGCGGGAAGGACGAGCAGTACTTC; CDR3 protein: CSVAFSASGKDEQYF
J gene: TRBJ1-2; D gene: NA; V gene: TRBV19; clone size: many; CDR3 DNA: TGTGCCAGTAGTTCTTTGAGTCTAGCTTCTAACTATGGCTACACCTTC; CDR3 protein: CASSSLSLASNYGYTF
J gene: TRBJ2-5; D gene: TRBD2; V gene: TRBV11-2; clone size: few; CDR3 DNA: TGTGCCAGCAGCCTCGGACTAGCGGGAGGAGATACCCAGTACTTC; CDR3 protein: CASSLGLAGGDTQYF
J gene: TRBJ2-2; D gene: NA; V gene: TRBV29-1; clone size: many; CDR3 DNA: TGCAGCGTTGAAGCTCCGGGGGGCAGCGGGGAGCTGTTTTTT; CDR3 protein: CSVEAPGGSGELFF
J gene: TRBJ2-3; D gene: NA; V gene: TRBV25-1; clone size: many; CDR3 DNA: TGTGCCAGCAGTTTACCTGGCGGCACAGATACGCAGTATTTT; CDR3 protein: CASSLPGGTDTQYF
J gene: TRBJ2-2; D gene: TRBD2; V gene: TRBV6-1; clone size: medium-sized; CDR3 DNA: TGTGCCAGCAGTCCACTAGCGGGAGAAGGGACCGGGGAGCTGTTTTTT; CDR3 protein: CASSPLAGEGTGELFF
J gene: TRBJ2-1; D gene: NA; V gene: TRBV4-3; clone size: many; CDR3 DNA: TGCGCCAGCAGCCAGCGGAGGTCGACTGTTTACAATGAGCAGTTCTTC; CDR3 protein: CASSQRRSTVYNEQFF
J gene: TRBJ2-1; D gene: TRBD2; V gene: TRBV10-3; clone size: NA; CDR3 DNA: TGTGCCATCCTAGCGGGAGAAGGTAATGAGCAGTTCTTC; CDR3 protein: CAILAGEGNEQFF
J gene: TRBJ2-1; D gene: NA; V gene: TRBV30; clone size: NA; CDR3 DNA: TGTGCCTGGAGTGCGGACTTCACCAATGAGCAGTTCTTC; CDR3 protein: CAWSADFTNEQFF
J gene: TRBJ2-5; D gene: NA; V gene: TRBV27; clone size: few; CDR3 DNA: TGTGCCAGCAGTCCCCGTGGGCCGCTAGGGGCTACCCAGTACTTC; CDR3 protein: CASSPRGPLGATQYF
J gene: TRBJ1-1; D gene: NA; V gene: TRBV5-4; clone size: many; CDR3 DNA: TGTGCCAGCAGACTGGACAGTATGAACACTGAAGCTTTCTTT; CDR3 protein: CASRLDSMNTEAFF
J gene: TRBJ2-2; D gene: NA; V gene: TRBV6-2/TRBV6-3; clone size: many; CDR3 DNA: TGTGCCAGCAGTTACGCTACCTCCCAGGCGAACACCGGGGAGCTGTTTTTT; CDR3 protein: CASSYATSQANTGELFF
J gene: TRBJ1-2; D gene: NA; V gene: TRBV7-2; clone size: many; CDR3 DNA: TGTGCCAGCGGCACGGGGTCCGTCGGGGGCTACACCTTC; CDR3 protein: CASGTGSVGGYTF
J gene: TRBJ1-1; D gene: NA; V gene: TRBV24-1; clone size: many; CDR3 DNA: TGTGCCACCAGTGATTCGAACACTGAAGCTTTCTTT; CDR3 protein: CATSDSNTEAFF
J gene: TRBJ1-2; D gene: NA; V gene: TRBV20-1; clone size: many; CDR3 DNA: TGCAGTGCTAGAGATGGGCAGGGAGGCTATGGCTACACCTTC; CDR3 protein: CSARDGQGGYGYTF
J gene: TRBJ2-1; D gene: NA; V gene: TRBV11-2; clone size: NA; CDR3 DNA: TGTGCCAGCAGCGGGGGGCGCAGAGATGAGCAGTTCTTC; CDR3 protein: CASSGGRRDEQFF
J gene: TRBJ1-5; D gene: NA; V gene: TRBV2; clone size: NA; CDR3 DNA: TGTGCCAGCAGTGACGGAGGATTCTATAATCAGCCCCAGCATTTT; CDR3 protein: CASSDGGFYNQPQHF
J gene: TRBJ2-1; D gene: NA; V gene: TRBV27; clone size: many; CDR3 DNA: TGTGCCAGCAGTTTCGGATTCGGAAACAATGAGCAGTTCTTC; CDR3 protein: CASSFGFGNNEQFF
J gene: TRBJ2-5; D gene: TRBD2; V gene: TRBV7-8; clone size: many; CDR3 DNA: TGTGCCAGCAGCTTAGGGAGGACTAGCGGGACCCAGTACTTC; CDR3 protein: CASSLGRTSGTQYF
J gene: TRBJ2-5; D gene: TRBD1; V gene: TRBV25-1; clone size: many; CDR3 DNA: TGTGCCGTTGACAGGGGTCAACAAGAGACCCAGTACTTC; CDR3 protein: CAVDRGQQETQYF
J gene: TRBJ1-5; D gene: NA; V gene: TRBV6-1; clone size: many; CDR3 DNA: TGTGCCAGCAGGACCCAGGGTGGGGGCAATCAGCCCCAGCATTTT; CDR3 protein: CASRTQGGGNQPQHF
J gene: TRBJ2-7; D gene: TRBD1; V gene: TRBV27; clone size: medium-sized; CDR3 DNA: TGTGCCAGCAGCTTAAGGTACGCCGGGACAGGAAGTTCCGAGCAGTACTTC; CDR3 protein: CASSLRYAGTGSSEQYF
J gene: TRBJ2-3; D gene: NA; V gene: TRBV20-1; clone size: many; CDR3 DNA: TGCAGTGCTAGAAAGTCAGATACGCAGTATTTT; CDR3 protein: CSARKSDTQYF
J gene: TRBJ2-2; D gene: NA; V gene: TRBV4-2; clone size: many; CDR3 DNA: TGTGCCAGCAGCCAAGCGTACTCTGGGGGGCGAAGTGCCGGGGAGCTGTTTTTT; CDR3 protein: CASSQAYSGGRSAGELFF
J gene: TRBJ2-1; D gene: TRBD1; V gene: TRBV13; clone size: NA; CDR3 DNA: TGTGCCAGCAGCTGGAGGAGGACAGGGACAGCGCGCAATGAGCAGTTCTTC; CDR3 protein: CASSWRRTGTARNEQFF